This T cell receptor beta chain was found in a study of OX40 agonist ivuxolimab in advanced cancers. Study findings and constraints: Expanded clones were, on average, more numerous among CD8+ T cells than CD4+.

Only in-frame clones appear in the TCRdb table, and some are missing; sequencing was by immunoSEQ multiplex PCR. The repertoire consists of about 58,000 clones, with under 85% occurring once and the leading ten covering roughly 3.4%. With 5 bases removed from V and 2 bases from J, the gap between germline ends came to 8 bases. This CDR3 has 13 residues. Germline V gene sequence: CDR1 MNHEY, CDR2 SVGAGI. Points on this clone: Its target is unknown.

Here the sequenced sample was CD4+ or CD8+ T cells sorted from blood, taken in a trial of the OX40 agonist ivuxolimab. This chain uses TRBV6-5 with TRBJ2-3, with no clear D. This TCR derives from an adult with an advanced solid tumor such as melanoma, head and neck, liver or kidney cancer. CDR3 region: CASSRTDTDTQYF. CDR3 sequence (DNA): TGTGCCAGCAGTCGGACGGACACAGATACGCAGTATTTT.